The T cell receptor beta chain under discussion was sequenced for a study of blood T cell repertoires in COVID-19. Study details: Both acute and convalescent COVID-19 samples were obtained from the United States, Italy and Spain. T cells, B-cell-depleted T cells, or PBMCs supplied cDNA or gDNA.

Authors' methods: Reference gene primer amplification yielded estimated nucleated cell counts. Repertoires were generated with immunoSEQ multiplex PCR, while TCRdb's copy carries only in-frame clones and drops some. V and J calls and clone size follow that table, whereas D and trimming were derived from the DNA. The sample carries about 260,000 clones, 80% to 90% recorded once. The CDR3 is 13 residues long. V was cut by 5 bases and J by 8 bases, with 15 bases left in between. Germline assignment: CDR1 SGHTA and CDR2 FQGNSA. V usage is TRBV7-2 and J usage is TRBJ1-2; D gene uncertain. This receptor was obtained from a man under 40 with active or convalescent COVID-19. Sequenced: peripheral blood. The CDR3 loop is CASSPIEVRGYTF. CDR3 in DNA: TGTGCCAGCAGCCCGATAGAGGTGAGGGGCTACACCTTC.